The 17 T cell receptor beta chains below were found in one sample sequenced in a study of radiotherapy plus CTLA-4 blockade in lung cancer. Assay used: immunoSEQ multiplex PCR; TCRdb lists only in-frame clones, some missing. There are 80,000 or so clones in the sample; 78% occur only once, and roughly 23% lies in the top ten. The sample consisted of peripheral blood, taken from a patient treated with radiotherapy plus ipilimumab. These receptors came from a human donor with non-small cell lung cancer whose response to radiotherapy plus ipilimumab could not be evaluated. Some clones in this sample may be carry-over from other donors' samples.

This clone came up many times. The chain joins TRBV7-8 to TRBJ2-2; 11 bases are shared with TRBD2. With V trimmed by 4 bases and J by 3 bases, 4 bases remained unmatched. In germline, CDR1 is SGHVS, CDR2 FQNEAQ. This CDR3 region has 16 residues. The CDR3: CASSWTSGLDTGELFF. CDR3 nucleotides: TGTGCCAGCAGCTGGACTAGCGGGCTAGACACCGGGGAGCTGTTTTTT.

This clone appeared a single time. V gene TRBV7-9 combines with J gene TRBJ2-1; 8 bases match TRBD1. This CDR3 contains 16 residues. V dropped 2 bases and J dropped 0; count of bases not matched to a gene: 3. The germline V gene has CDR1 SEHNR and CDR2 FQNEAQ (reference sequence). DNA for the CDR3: TGTGCCAGCAGCTTACGGGACAGGCCCTCCTACAATGAGCAGTTCTTC. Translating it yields CASSLRDRPSYNEQFF.

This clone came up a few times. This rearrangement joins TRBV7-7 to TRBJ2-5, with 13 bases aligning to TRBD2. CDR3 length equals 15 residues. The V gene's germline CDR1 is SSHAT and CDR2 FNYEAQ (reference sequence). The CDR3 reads CASATSGGDQETQYF. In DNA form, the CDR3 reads TGTGCTAGCGCCACTAGCGGGGGGGACCAAGAGACCCAGTACTTC.

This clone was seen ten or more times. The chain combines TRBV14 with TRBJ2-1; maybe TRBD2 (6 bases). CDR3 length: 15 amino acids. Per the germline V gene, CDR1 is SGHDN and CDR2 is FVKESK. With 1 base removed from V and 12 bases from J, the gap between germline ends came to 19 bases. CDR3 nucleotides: TGTGCCAGCAGCCAAGCGTTGGAGGGGCCCCTGGGGCAGTTCTTC. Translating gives CASSQALEGPLGQFF. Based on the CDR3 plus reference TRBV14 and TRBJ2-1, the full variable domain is EAGVTQFPSHSVIEKGQTVTLRCDPISGHDNLYWYRRVMGKEIKFLLHFVKESKQDESGMPNNRFLAERTGGTYSTLKVQPAELEDSGVYFCASSQALEGPLGQFFGPGTRLTVL.

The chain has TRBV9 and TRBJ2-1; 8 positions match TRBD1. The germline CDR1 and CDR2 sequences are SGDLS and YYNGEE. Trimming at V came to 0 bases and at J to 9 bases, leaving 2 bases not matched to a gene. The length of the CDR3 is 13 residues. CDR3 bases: TGTGCCAGCAGCGTAGCACAGGGGGGTGAGCAGTTCTTC. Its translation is CASSVAQGGEQFF.

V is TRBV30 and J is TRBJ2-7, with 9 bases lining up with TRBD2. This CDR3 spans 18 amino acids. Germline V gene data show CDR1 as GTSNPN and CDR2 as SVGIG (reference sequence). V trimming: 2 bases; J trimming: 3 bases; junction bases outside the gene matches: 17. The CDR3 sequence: CAWSKVSSGGHGYYEQYF. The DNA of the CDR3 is TGTGCCTGGAGTAAAGTAAGTAGCGGGGGCCACGGGTACTACGAGCAGTACTTC.

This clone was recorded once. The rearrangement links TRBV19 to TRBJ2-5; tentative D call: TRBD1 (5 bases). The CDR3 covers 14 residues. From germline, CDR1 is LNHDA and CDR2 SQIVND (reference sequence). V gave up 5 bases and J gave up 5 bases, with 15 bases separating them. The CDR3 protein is CASSLGAAVETQYF. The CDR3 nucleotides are TGTGCCAGTAGTTTAGGGGCTGCAGTGGAGACCCAGTACTTC. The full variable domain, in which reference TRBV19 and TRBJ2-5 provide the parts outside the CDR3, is DGGITQSPKYLFRKEGQNVTLSCEQNLNHDAMYWYRQDPGQGLRLIYYSQIVNDFQKGDIAEGYSVSREKKESFPLTVTSAQKNPTAFYLCASSLGAAVETQYFGPGTRLLVL.

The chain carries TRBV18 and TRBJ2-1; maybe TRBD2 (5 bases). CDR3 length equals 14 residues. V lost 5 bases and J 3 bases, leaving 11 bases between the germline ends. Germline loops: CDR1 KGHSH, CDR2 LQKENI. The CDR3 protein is CASSNPLVYNEQFF. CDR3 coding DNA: TGTGCCAGCTCAAACCCACTAGTCTACAATGAGCAGTTCTTC. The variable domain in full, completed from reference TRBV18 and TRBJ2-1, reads NAGVMQNPRHLVRRRGQEARLRCSPMKGHSHVYWYRQLPEEGLKFMVYLQKENIIDESGMPKERFSAEFPKEGPSILRIQQVVRGDSAAYFCASSNPLVYNEQFFGPGTRLTVL.

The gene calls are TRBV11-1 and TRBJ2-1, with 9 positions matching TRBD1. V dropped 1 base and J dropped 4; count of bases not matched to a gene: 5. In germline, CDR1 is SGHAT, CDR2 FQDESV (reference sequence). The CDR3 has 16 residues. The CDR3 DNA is TGTGCCAGCAGCTTAGAACCGACAGGGGGGTACAATGAGCAGTTCTTC. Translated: CASSLEPTGGYNEQFF.

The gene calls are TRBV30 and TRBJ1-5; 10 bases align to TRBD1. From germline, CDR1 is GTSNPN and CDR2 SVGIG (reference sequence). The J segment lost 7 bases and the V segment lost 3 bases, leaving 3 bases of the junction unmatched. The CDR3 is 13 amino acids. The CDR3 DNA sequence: TGTGCCTGGAGGGGACAGGGGCGACAGCCCCAGCATTTT. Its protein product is CAWRGQGRQPQHF.

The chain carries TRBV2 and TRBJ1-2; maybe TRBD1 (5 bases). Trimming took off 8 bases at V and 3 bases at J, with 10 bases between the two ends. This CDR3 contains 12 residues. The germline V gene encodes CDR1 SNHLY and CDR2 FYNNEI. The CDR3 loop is CASFGADYGYTF. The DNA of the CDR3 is TGTGCCAGCTTTGGGGCCGACTATGGCTACACCTTC.

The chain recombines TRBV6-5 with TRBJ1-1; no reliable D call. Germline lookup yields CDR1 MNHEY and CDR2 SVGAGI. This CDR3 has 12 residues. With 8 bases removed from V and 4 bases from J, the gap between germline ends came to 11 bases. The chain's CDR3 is CASAQRATEAFF. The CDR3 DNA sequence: TGTGCCAGCGCCCAACGCGCCACTGAAGCTTTCTTT.

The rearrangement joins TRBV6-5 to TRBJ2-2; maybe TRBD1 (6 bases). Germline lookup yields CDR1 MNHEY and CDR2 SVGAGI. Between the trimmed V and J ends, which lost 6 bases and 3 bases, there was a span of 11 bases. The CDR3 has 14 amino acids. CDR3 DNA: TGTGCCAGCAGATCAGGGGTATACACCGGGGAGCTGTTTTTT. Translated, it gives CASRSGVYTGELFF.

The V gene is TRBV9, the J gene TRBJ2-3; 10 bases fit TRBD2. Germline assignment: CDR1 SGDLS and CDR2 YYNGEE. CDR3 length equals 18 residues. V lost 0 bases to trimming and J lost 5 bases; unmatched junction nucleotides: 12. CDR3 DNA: TGTGCCAGCAGCGTAGCTAAGCGGGGGGGCGGCCATGTAGATACGCAGTATTTT. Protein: CASSVAKRGGGHVDTQYF. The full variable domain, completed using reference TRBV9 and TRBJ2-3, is DSGVTQTPKHLITATGQRVTLRCSPRSGDLSVYWYQQSLDQGLQFLIQYYNGEERAKGNILERFSAQQFPDLHSELNLSSLELGDSALYFCASSVAKRGGGHVDTQYFGPGTRLTVL.

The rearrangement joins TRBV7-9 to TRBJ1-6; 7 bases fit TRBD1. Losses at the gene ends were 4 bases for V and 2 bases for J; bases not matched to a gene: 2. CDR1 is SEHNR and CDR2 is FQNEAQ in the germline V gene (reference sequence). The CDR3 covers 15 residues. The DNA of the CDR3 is TGTGCCAGCAGCTCAGGGACAGCCTATAATTCACCCCTCCACTTT. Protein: CASSSGTAYNSPLHF. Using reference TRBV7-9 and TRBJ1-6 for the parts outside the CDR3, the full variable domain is DTGVSQNPRHKITKRGQNVTFRCDPISEHNRLYWYRQTLGQGPEFLTYFQNEAQLEKSRLLSDRFSAERPKGSFSTLEIQRTEQGDSAMYLCASSSGTAYNSPLHFGNGTRLTVT.

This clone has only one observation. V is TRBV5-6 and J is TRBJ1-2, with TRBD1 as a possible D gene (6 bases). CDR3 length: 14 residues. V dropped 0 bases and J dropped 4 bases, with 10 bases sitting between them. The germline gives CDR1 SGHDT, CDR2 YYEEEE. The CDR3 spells CASSLVAGAYGYTF. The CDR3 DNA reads TGTGCCAGCAGCTTGGTTGCAGGGGCCTATGGCTACACCTTC.

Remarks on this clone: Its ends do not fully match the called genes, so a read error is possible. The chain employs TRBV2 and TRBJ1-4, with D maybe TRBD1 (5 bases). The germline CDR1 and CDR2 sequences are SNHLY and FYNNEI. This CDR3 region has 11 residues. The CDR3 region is CASSEWGGASF. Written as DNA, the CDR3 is TGTGCCAGCAGTGAATGGGGCGGGGCCAGTTTT.